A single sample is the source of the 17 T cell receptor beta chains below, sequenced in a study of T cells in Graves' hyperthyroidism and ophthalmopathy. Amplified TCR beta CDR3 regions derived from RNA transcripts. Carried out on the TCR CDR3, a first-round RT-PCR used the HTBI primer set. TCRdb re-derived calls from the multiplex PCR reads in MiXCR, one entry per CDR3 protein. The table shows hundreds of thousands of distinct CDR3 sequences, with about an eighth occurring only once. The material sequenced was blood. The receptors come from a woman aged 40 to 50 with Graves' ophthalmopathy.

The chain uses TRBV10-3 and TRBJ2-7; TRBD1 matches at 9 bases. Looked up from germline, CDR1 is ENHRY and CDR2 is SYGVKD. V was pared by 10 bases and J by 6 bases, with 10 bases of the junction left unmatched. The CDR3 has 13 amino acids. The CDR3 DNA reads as TGTGCCAGTTACCCGGGACAGGGAATCGAGCAGTACTTC. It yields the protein CASYPGQGIEQYF.

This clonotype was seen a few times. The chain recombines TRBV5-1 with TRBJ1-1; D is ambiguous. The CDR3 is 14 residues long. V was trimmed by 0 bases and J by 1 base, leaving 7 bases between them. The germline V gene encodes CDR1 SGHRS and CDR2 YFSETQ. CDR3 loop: CASSLGVWNTEAFF. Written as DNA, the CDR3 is TGCGCCAGCAGCTTGGGGGTCTGGAACACTGAAGCTTTCTTT.

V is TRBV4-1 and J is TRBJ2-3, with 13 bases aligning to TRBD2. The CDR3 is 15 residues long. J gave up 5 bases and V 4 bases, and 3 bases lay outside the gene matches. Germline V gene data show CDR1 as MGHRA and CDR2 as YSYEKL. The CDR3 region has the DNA TGCGCCAGCAGCCCCAGGACTAGCGGGGGAGATACGCAGTATTTT. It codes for CASSPRTSGGDTQYF.

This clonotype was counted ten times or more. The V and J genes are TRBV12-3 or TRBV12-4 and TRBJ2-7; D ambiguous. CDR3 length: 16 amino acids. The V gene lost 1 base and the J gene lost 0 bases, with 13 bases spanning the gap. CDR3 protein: CASSLGTQIHSYEQYF. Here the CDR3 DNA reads TGTGCCAGCAGTTTAGGGACCCAAATTCACTCCTACGAGCAGTACTTC.

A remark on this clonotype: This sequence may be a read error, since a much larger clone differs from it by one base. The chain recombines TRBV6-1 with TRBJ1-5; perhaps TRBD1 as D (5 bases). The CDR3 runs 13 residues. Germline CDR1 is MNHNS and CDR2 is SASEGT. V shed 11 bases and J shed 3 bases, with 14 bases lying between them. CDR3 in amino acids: CAADRRLNQPQHF. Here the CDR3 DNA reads TGTGCCGCAGACAGACGCCTCAATCAGCCCCAGCATTTT.

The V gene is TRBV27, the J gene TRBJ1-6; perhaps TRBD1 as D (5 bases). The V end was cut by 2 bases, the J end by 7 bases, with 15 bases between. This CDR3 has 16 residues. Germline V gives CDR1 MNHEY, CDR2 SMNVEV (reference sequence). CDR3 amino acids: CASSLKRGVRNSPLHF. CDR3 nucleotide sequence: TGTGCCAGCAGTTTAAAGAGGGGAGTCCGGAATTCACCCCTCCACTTT.

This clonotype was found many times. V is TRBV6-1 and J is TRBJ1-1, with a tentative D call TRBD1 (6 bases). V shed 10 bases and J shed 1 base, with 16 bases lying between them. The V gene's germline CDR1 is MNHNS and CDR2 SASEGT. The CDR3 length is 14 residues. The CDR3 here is CATTIQGPNTEAFF. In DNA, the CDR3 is TGTGCCACCACAATACAGGGACCGAACACTGAAGCTTTCTTT.

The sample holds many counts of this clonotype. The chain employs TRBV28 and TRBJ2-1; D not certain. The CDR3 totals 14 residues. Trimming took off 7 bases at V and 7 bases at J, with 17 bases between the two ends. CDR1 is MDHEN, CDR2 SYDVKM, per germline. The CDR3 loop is CASTILGNGNEQFF. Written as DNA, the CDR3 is TGTGCCAGCACGATATTGGGGAATGGGAATGAGCAGTTCTTC.

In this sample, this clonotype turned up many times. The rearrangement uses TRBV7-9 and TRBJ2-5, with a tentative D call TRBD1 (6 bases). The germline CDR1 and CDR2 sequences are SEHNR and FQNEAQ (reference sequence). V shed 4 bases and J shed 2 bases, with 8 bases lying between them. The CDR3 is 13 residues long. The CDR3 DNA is TGTGCCAGCAGCTACGGACAGCAAGAGACCCAGTACTTC. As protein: CASSYGQQETQYF. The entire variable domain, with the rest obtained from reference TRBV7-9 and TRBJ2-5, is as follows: DTGVSQNPRHKITKRGQNVTFRCDPISEHNRLYWYRQTLGQGPEFLTYFQNEAQLEKSRLLSDRFSAERPKGSFSTLEIQRTEQGDSAMYLCASSYGQQETQYFGPGTRLLVL.

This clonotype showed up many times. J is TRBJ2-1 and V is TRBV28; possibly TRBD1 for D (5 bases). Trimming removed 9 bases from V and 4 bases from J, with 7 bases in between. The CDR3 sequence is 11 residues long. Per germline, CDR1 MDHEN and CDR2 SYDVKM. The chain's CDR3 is CARNRYNEQFF. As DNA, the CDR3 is TGTGCCAGAAACAGGTACAATGAGCAGTTCTTC.

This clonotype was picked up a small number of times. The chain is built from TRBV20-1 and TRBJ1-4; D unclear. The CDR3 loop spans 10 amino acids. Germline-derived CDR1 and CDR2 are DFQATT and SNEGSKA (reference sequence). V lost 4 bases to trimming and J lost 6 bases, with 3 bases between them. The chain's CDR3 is CSAKDEKLFF. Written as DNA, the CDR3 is TGCAGTGCTAAAGATGAAAAACTGTTTTTT.

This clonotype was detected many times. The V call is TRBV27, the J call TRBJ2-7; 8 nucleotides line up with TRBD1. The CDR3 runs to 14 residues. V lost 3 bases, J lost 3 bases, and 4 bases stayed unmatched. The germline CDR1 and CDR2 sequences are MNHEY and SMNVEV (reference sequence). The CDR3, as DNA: TGTGCCAGCAGTTTGGACAGGGATATCTACGAGCAGTACTTC. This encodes CASSLDRDIYEQYF.

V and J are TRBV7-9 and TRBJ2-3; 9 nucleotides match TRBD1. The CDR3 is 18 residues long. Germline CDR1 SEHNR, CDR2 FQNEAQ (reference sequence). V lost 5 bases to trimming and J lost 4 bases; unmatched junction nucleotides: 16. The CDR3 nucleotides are TGTGCCAGCAGCGAAATCGGGACAGGGATATTTTCAGCAGATACGCAGTATTTT. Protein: CASSEIGTGIFSADTQYF.

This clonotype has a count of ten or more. The CDR3 reads CSAEGEAYEQFF. DNA for the CDR3: TGCAGTGCAGAGGGGGAGGCCTATGAGCAGTTCTTC. V is TRBV20-1 and J is TRBJ2-1; perhaps D is TRBD1 or TRBD2 (6 bases each). The CDR3 spans 12 residues. CDR1 is DFQATT, CDR2 SNEGSKA, per germline (reference sequence). Trimming stripped 6 bases from V and 8 bases from J, with 14 bases between.

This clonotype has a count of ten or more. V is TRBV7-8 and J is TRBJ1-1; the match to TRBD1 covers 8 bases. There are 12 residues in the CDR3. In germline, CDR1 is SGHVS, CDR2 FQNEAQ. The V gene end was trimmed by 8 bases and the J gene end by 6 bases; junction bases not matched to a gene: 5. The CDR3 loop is CASGLQGAEAFF. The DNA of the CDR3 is TGTGCCAGCGGACTACAGGGGGCTGAAGCTTTCTTT.

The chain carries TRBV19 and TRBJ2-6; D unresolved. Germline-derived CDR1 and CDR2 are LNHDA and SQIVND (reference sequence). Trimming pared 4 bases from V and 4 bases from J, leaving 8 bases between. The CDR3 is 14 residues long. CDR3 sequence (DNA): TGTGCCAGTAGTAGGGCGGCGGGGGCCAACGTCCTGACTTTC. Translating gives CASSRAAGANVLTF.

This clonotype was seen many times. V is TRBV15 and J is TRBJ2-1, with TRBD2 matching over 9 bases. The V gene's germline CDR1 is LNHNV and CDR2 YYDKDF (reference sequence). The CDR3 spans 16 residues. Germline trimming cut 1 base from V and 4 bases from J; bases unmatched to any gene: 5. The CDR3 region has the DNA TGTGCCACCAGCAGAGGATTAGCGGGGGTGTACAATGAGCAGTTCTTC. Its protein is CATSRGLAGVYNEQFF.